This T cell receptor beta chain was captured in a study of shared clonotypes between healthy human individuals. This clone was picked up one time. This CDR3 has 15 residues. CDR1 and CDR2 (germline): SGHKS, YYEKEE (reference sequence). The trim removed 4 bases at V and 2 bases at J, leaving 8 bases unmatched. Sequencing was performed with immunoSEQ multiplex PCR; in TCRdb, only in-frame clones are kept and a portion is missing. The sample contains some 1 million clones, 65% to 80% of which appear only once. The sequence came from a man younger than 30 in good health. Material: memory CD4+ T cells sorted from blood. Subset in this sample: CD45RA-negative fraction. The chain couples TRBV5-5 to TRBJ1-1; 7 nucleotides match TRBD1. The CDR3 coding sequence is TGTGCCAGCAGCGGATACCGGGACAGTAACACTGAAGCTTTCTTT. Translating gives CASSGYRDSNTEAFF.